This T cell receptor beta chain was profiled in a study of blood T cell repertoires in COVID-19. Overall study: T cells, B-cell-depleted T cells, or PBMCs provided the cDNA or gDNA that served as material.

Generated by immunoSEQ multiplex PCR, the TCRdb table keeps only in-frame clones and is missing some. Among roughly 260,000 clones, around nine tenths were seen once, and the ten largest hold around 9.5%. The CDR3 covers 11 residues. V was cut by 5 bases and J by 14 bases, with 18 bases left in between. Per the germline V gene, CDR1 is DFQATT and CDR2 is SNEGSKA (reference sequence). What was sequenced was peripheral blood. This chain joins TRBV20-1 and TRBJ1-2; D uncertain. The sequence was collected from a middle-aged man who had recovered from COVID-19. The CDR3 DNA reads TGCAGTGCTCCCACCGGACCCCGGGAGACCTTC. Translating gives CSAPTGPRETF.